The 22 T cell receptor beta chains below were found in one sample sequenced in a study of cytomegalovirus exposure and HLA in healthy donors. Produced via immunoSEQ multiplex PCR; TCRdb's table is partial and in-frame only. Among some 170,000 clones listed, around 86% were seen once. Sequenced: PBMCs. These receptors came from a man aged 18 to 30 in good health and CMV-seropositive.

The rearrangement joins TRBV4-3 to TRBJ1-5; D unclear. V dropped 1 base and J dropped 3 bases, with 10 bases sitting between them. Per germline, CDR1 LGHNA and CDR2 YSLEER. This CDR3 has 15 amino acids. CDR3 protein: CASSQGAAPNQPQHF. Written as DNA, the CDR3 is TGCGCCAGCAGCCAAGGGGCAGCCCCCAATCAGCCCCAGCATTTT.

This clone was observed once. The chain uses TRBV18 and TRBJ2-1; D is unresolved. The V and J ends lost 1 base and 1 base respectively, with 11 bases between them. The germline CDR1 and CDR2 sequences are KGHSH and LQKENI. The CDR3 covers 16 residues. The CDR3 loop reads CASSPLPGRSYNEQFF. CDR3 DNA: TGTGCCAGCTCACCACTCCCAGGTCGTTCCTACAATGAGCAGTTCTTC.

The gene calls are TRBV13 and TRBJ2-5; 8 bases are a match to TRBD2. V lost 1 base to trimming and J lost 4 bases; unmatched junction nucleotides: 8. The length of the CDR3 is 16 residues. CDR1 is PRHDT, CDR2 FYEKMQ, per germline (reference sequence). This chain's CDR3 is CASSLEDPGGRETQYF. The DNA for the CDR3 is TGTGCCAGCAGCTTAGAGGACCCGGGGGGGCGAGAGACCCAGTACTTC.

V is TRBV11-3 and J is TRBJ2-1, with unresolved D. V was trimmed by 4 bases and J by 3 bases, leaving 7 bases between them. CDR1 is SGHNT, CDR2 YENEEA, per germline. This CDR3 region has 13 residues. CDR3: CASSSDNYNEQFF. For the CDR3, the DNA is TGTGCCAGCAGCTCAGACAACTACAATGAGCAGTTCTTC. Combining the CDR3 with reference TRBV11-3 and TRBJ2-1 gives the whole variable domain EAGVVQSPRYKIIEKKQPVAFWCNPISGHNTLYWYLQNLGQGPELLIRYENEEAVDDSQLPKDRFSAERLKGVDSTLKIQPAELGDSAVYLCASSSDNYNEQFFGPGTRLTVL.

As regards this clone: Other DNA sequences in the same sample also yield this CDR3. This chain joins TRBV5-1 and TRBJ2-7, with D maybe TRBD1 (6 bases). The CDR3 length is 12 residues. Trimming pared 2 bases from V and 4 bases from J, leaving 7 bases between. Germline V gene data show CDR1 as SGHRS and CDR2 as YFSETQ. CDR3 DNA: TGCGCCAGCAGCTTACAGGGTTACGAGCAGTACTTC. It is translated as CASSLQGYEQYF.

This chain joins TRBV19 and TRBJ2-7, with TRBD1 matching 9 bases. Germline V lookup: CDR1 LNHDA, CDR2 SQIVND (reference sequence). V dropped 7 bases and J dropped 3; count of bases not matched to a gene: 7. The CDR3 loop spans 14 amino acids. The CDR3 region is CASTAGQGVYEQYF. In DNA form, the CDR3 reads TGTGCCAGTACGGCGGGACAGGGTGTCTACGAGCAGTACTTC. The full variable domain, in which reference TRBV19 and TRBJ2-7 provide the parts outside the CDR3, is DGGITQSPKYLFRKEGQNVTLSCEQNLNHDAMYWYRQDPGQGLRLIYYSQIVNDFQKGDIAEGYSVSREKKESFPLTVTSAQKNPTAFYLCASTAGQGVYEQYFGPGTRLTVT.

The rearrangement joins TRBV28 to TRBJ1-4, with TRBD1 as a possible D gene (5 bases). The length of the CDR3 is 15 residues. Trimming left V 5 bases short and J 2 bases short, with 12 bases between. CDR1 is MDHEN and CDR2 is SYDVKM in the germline V gene. The CDR3 is CASSPHGGTNEKLFF. CDR3 coding DNA: TGTGCCAGCAGTCCACACGGGGGGACTAATGAAAAACTGTTTTTT.

This chain connects TRBV28 to TRBJ2-7, with TRBD1 identical over 11 bases. Germline-derived CDR1 and CDR2 are MDHEN and SYDVKM. The V and J ends lost 5 bases and 6 bases, in that order; junction bases with no gene match: 9. This CDR3 is built from 15 residues. CDR3 sequence: CASSPSRTGGGEQYF. The CDR3 region has the DNA TGTGCCAGCAGTCCTTCCCGGACAGGGGGCGGCGAGCAGTACTTC.

The chain couples TRBV18 to TRBJ1-2, with D perhaps TRBD1 (6 bases). V shed 5 bases and J shed 0 bases, with 10 bases lying between them. Germline V CDR1 and CDR2: KGHSH, LQKENI. The CDR3 runs 14 residues. CDR3 protein: CASSGGQANYGYTF. The CDR3 coding sequence is TGTGCCAGCTCAGGGGGACAAGCTAACTATGGCTACACCTTC. The entire variable domain, with the rest obtained from reference TRBV18 and TRBJ1-2, is as follows: NAGVMQNPRHLVRRRGQEARLRCSPMKGHSHVYWYRQLPEEGLKFMVYLQKENIIDESGMPKERFSAEFPKEGPSILRIQQVVRGDSAAYFCASSGGQANYGYTFGSGTRLTVV.

The chain combines TRBV28 with TRBJ1-2, with TRBD1 matching over 8 bases. The V and J ends lost 3 bases and 5 bases, in that order; junction bases with no gene match: 8. Germline V gives CDR1 MDHEN, CDR2 SYDVKM. The CDR3 is 15 amino acids. Here the CDR3 reads CASSFRGRYLYGYTF. Written as DNA, the CDR3 is TGTGCCAGCAGTTTCAGGGGGCGATACCTATATGGCTACACCTTC.

The CDR3 DNA follows: TGTGCCAGCAGCCTAAGTAATAAACAGGGTGCTGGCGGCTACACCTTC. Protein sequence: CASSLSNKQGAGGYTF. This chain uses TRBV9 with TRBJ1-2; TRBD1 might be the D (6 bases). Germline V gene data show CDR1 as SGDLS and CDR2 as YYNGEE. V dropped 4 bases and J dropped 8 bases, with 24 bases sitting between them. This CDR3 comprises 16 residues.

CDR3 nucleotide sequence: TGTGCCAGTAGTATAGTTCTGGGGAGACAGGGCCACGGATCCTATGGCTACACCTTC. Translated, it gives CASSIVLGRQGHGSYGYTF. V gene TRBV19 combines with J gene TRBJ1-2; 7 bases align to TRBD1. The ends lost 1 base at V and 4 bases at J; junction bases unmatched: 18. Per germline, CDR1 LNHDA and CDR2 SQIVND (reference sequence). This CDR3 region has 19 residues.

The chain has TRBV27 and TRBJ1-1, with 7 bases aligning to TRBD1. The CDR3 is 14 amino acids. V dropped 6 bases and J dropped 0; count of bases not matched to a gene: 4. Germline V gene sequence: CDR1 MNHEY, CDR2 SMNVEV (reference sequence). The DNA for the CDR3 is TGTGCCAGCAGCTCCGGGACAGTGAACACTGAAGCTTTCTTT. Translating gives CASSSGTVNTEAFF.

V is TRBV4-1 and J is TRBJ1-2; unclear D gene. V was trimmed by 0 bases and J by 4 bases, leaving 12 bases between them. This CDR3 is 15 amino acids long. CDR1 is MGHRA and CDR2 is YSYEKL in the germline V gene. The CDR3 coding sequence is TGCGCCAGCAGCCAAGATACCCTCTCTACCTATGGCTACACCTTC. Translating gives CASSQDTLSTYGYTF.

This chain links TRBV5-1 with TRBJ2-1; tentatively, D is TRBD2 (5 bases). V gave up 4 bases and J gave up 3 bases, with 11 bases separating them. Germline loops: CDR1 SGHRS, CDR2 YFSETQ. The CDR3 is 14 residues long. CDR3 in DNA: TGCGCCAGCAGCATAGGACTCCTCTACAATGAGCAGTTCTTC. Amino acid sequence: CASSIGLLYNEQFF.

This chain uses TRBV4-3 with TRBJ2-3; D is possibly TRBD2 (5 bases). Germline CDR1 reads LGHNA; CDR2 reads YSLEER. V lost 0 bases and J lost 2, with 6 bases in between. The CDR3 covers 14 residues. The CDR3 region is CASSQDGVTDTQYF. CDR3 in DNA: TGCGCCAGCAGCCAAGACGGGGTCACAGATACGCAGTATTTT.

This chain connects TRBV6-6 to TRBJ1-5, with 7 bases lining up with TRBD1. The CDR3 consists of 16 residues. CDR1 is MNHNY and CDR2 is SVGAGI in the germline V gene (reference sequence). V trimming: 6 bases; J trimming: 0 bases; junction bases outside the gene matches: 8. The CDR3 DNA is TGTGCCAGCAGGCCAGGGACAGCCTATAGCAATCAGCCCCAGCATTTT. This translates into CASRPGTAYSNQPQHF.

A single count supports this clone. The gene calls are TRBV7-3 and TRBJ2-2, with TRBD2 matching over 11 bases. The V segment lost 5 bases and the J segment 7 bases; nucleotides outside the gene matches: 12. This CDR3 has 17 residues. Germline V lookup: CDR1 SGHTA, CDR2 FQGTGA. CDR3 sequence reads: CASSPHSGRAFGGELFF. Written as DNA, the CDR3 is TGTGCCAGCAGCCCACATAGCGGGAGGGCCTTTGGCGGGGAGCTGTTTTTT.

V and J are TRBV7-9 and TRBJ1-1; TRBD1 might be the D (6 bases). Looked up from germline, CDR1 is SEHNR and CDR2 is FQNEAQ (reference sequence). Between the trimmed V and J ends, which lost 5 bases and 4 bases, there was a span of 14 bases. The CDR3 sequence is 14 residues long. The CDR3 region is CASSPQRGGTEAFF. The CDR3 DNA reads as TGTGCCAGCAGCCCCCAAAGGGGGGGCACTGAAGCTTTCTTT.

The chain uses TRBV7-9 and TRBJ1-3; no reliable D call. This CDR3 is 15 amino acids long. Trimming cost V 1 base and J 8 bases, with 15 bases left between them. Germline lookup yields CDR1 SEHNR and CDR2 FQNEAQ (reference sequence). The CDR3 protein is CASSLVGLGPDTIYF. The DNA of the CDR3 is TGTGCCAGCAGCTTAGTAGGTCTTGGGCCAGACACCATATATTTT. The full variable domain, its missing parts supplied by reference TRBV7-9 and TRBJ1-3, is DTGVSQNPRHKITKRGQNVTFRCDPISEHNRLYWYRQTLGQGPEFLTYFQNEAQLEKSRLLSDRFSAERPKGSFSTLEIQRTEQGDSAMYLCASSLVGLGPDTIYFGEGSWLTVV.

The CDR3 nucleotides read TGTGCCAGCGCAAGTTGGGTCGGGAGCGAAAAACTGTTTTTT. Protein product: CASASWVGSEKLFF. The gene calls are TRBV6-5 and TRBJ1-4; D unclear. Germline CDR1 is MNHEY and CDR2 is SVGAGI. The CDR3 consists of 14 residues. Trimming shortened V by 8 bases and J by 8 bases, and 18 bases separated the two germline ends.

The CDR3 DNA reads TGTGCCAGCAGCTCCCCACGCGCCGGGACAGGGAACTACAATGAGCAGTTCTTC. Translating gives CASSSPRAGTGNYNEQFF. This chain joins TRBV7-9 and TRBJ2-1; the match to TRBD1 covers 9 bases. Germline-derived CDR1 and CDR2 are SEHNR and FQNEAQ (reference sequence). With V trimmed by 4 bases and J by 3 bases, 13 bases remained unmatched. This CDR3 has 18 amino acids.